A single sample gave rise to the 9 T cell receptor beta chains below, sequenced in a study of blood T cell repertoires in COVID-19. The assay was immunoSEQ multiplex PCR, and TCRdb's table has in-frame clones only and misses some. Altogether 120,000 to 150,000 clones are present, approximately 80% being singletons, with the ten largest covering 4.5% to 6%. Sequences were obtained from peripheral blood. These receptor sequences come from a human donor in a cohort sampled during active COVID-19.

The V gene is TRBV3-1 (or the pseudogene TRBV3-2), the J gene TRBJ2-1; 9 positions agree with TRBD2. Unmatched junction bases numbered 10, after V lost 1 base and J lost 9 bases. The CDR3 is 16 residues long. Germline CDR1 is LGHDT and CDR2 is YNNKEL (reference sequence). The CDR3 coding sequence is TGTGCCAGCAGCCAAGCGGTGGCTAGCGGGAACACTGAGCAGTTCTTC. It translates to CASSQAVASGNTEQFF.

The chain couples TRBV2 to TRBJ1-4; D is perhaps TRBD1 (5 bases). The V gene's germline CDR1 is SNHLY and CDR2 FYNNEI. This CDR3 has 15 residues. V was shortened by 4 bases and J by 8 bases, with 17 bases between the two germline ends. The CDR3 is CASSGTSGAREKLFF. CDR3 nucleotides: TGTGCCAGCAGTGGCACCAGCGGGGCTCGGGAAAAACTGTTTTTT.

V and J are TRBV7-8 and TRBJ2-5; perhaps TRBD2 as D (8 bases). Deletions cut 4 bases from V and 4 bases from J, with 16 bases between. Looked up from germline, CDR1 is SGHVS and CDR2 is FQNEAQ. The CDR3 has 15 amino acids. CDR3 bases: TGTGCCAGCAGCTCCCGGGAGGGGGCCGGAGAGACCCAGTACTTC. It codes for CASSSREGAGETQYF. Based on the CDR3 plus reference TRBV7-8 and TRBJ2-5, the full variable domain is GAGVSQSPRYKVAKRGQDVALRCDPISGHVSLFWYQQALGQGPEFLTYFQNEAQLDKSGLPSDRFFAERPEGSVSTLKIQRTQQEDSAVYLCASSSREGAGETQYFGPGTRLLVL.

This sequence joins TRBV6-5 and TRBJ2-7; a weak D match, TRBD1 (6 bases). The germline CDR1 and CDR2 sequences are MNHEY and SVGAGI. Deletions cut 3 bases from V and 5 bases from J, with 17 bases between. This CDR3 has 15 residues. CDR3 sequence reads: CASSYPGALLDEQYF. DNA for the CDR3: TGTGCCAGCAGTTATCCAGGGGCACTTTTGGACGAGCAGTACTTC.

The rearrangement joins TRBV19 to TRBJ1-3; 7 nucleotides align to TRBD1. The CDR3 totals 15 residues. V was clipped by 6 bases and J by 0 bases; unmatched bases: 5. CDR1 LNHDA and CDR2 SQIVND come from the germline V gene (reference sequence). The chain's CDR3 is CASRDRPRSGNTIYF. The CDR3 region has the DNA TGTGCCAGTAGGGACAGGCCACGCTCTGGAAACACCATATATTTT.

The rearrangement uses TRBV24-1 and TRBJ2-2; TRBD1 might be the D (5 bases). Germline V gene data show CDR1 as KGHDR and CDR2 as SFDVKD. V was trimmed by 6 bases and J by 0 bases, leaving 19 bases between them. The CDR3 runs to 18 residues. The CDR3 DNA reads as TGTGCCACCAGTCCCTCCGACAGAAACACCGCGAACACCGGGGAGCTGTTTTTT. It encodes CATSPSDRNTANTGELFF.

The V call is TRBV11-2, the J call TRBJ2-7, with D possibly TRBD2 on 6 matching bases. The CDR3 length is 16 residues. V lost 0 bases, J lost 0 bases, and 12 bases lay in between. CDR1 and CDR2 (germline): SGHAT, FQNNGV. The CDR3 bases are TGTGCCAGCAGCTTAGACTACGGCGGGATCTCCTACGAGCAGTACGTC. Protein: CASSLDYGGISYEQYV.

The V and J genes are TRBV5-1 and TRBJ1-6, with 8 bases lining up with TRBD1. Germline V gene lookup returns CDR1 SGHRS and CDR2 YFSETQ. The CDR3 extends over 16 amino acids. After removal of 4 bases from V and 5 bases from J, the junction contained 8 bases not matched to a gene. The CDR3 spells CASSPLPGQDNSPLHF. The CDR3 region has the DNA TGCGCCAGCAGCCCTCTCCCGGGACAGGATAATTCACCCCTCCACTTT.

The chain carries TRBV2 and TRBJ1-3; a weak D match, TRBD1 (5 bases). This CDR3 has 15 amino acids. V dropped 6 bases and J dropped 4 bases, with 16 bases sitting between them. Germline V gives CDR1 SNHLY, CDR2 FYNNEI. CDR3 in amino acids: CASRARGEAGNTIYF. CDR3 bases: TGTGCCAGCAGGGCTCGGGGGGAAGCGGGAAACACCATATATTTT. The full variable domain, in which reference TRBV2 and TRBJ1-3 provide the parts outside the CDR3, is EPEVTQTPSHQVTQMGQEVILRCVPISNHLYFYWYRQILGQKVEFLVSFYNNEISEKSEIFDDQFSVERPDGSNFTLKIRSTKLEDSAMYFCASRARGEAGNTIYFGEGSWLTVV.